Following are 4 T cell receptor beta chains from one sample sequenced in a study of beta chain features in type 1 diabetes (dated by TCRdb to 2016 to 2019). The library was generated by the immunoSEQ multiplex PCR assay. The entire isolated RNA was reverse transcribed using the High Capacity cDNA Reverse Transcription Kit, and thus expressed TCRB transcripts were sequenced. Held by TCRdb, this immuneACCESS table contains in-frame sequences only and omits some clones. Under half of the omission traces to an unresolved V gene where checked; the cause of the rest is unknown. Counted in this sample were approximately 250,000 clones; 11% to 15% of them appeared once. The top ten hold roughly 0.024% of the sample. Sequencing used naive CD4+ T cells from blood. What the cell subset or site label conveys for this sample: true naive CD4+ T cells. These receptors came from a woman aged 40 to 50 in good health.

This clone came up a few times. V usage is TRBV5-4 and J usage is TRBJ2-3; 7 bases are shared with TRBD1. Germline trimming cut 4 bases from V and 2 bases from J; bases unmatched to any gene: 10. From germline, CDR1 is SGHNT and CDR2 YYREEE (reference sequence). This CDR3 has 16 residues. The CDR3 spells CASSPRRQGLTDTQYF. CDR3 sequence (DNA): TGTGCCAGCAGCCCTCGGAGACAGGGTCTCACAGATACGCAGTATTTT.

The chain employs TRBV7-8 and TRBJ1-2, with TRBD1 identical over 10 bases. J lost 3 bases, V lost 5 bases, and 3 bases had no gene match. Germline CDR1 SGHVS, CDR2 FQNEAQ. The CDR3 covers 14 residues. Here the CDR3 reads CASSRDRGDYGYTF. DNA of the CDR3: TGTGCCAGCAGCCGGGACAGGGGAGACTATGGCTACACCTTC.

The chain employs TRBV5-4 and TRBJ1-1; tentatively, D is TRBD1 (6 bases). Germline-derived CDR1 and CDR2 are SGHNT and YYREEE (reference sequence). The CDR3 runs to 14 residues. Between the trimmed V and J ends, which lost 4 bases and 5 bases, there was a span of 15 bases. CDR3 amino acids: CASSPGGEGTEAFF. For the CDR3, the DNA is TGTGCCAGCAGCCCTGGGGGCGAGGGAACTGAAGCTTTCTTT.

This sequence joins TRBV18 and TRBJ2-7; 7 positions match TRBD1. CDR3 length equals 13 residues. CDR1 is KGHSH, CDR2 LQKENI, per germline. V gave up 4 bases and J gave up 5 bases; unmatched junction bases: 5. The CDR3 nucleotides are TGTGCCAGCTCACTTTCGGACAGGAACGAGCAGTACTTC. This encodes CASSLSDRNEQYF.